The sequence of this TCR beta chain was determined in a study of blood T cell repertoires in COVID-19. Study summary: Material from acute and convalescent COVID-19 was sourced from the United States, Italy and Spain. T cells, B-cell-depleted T cells, or PBMCs supplied cDNA or gDNA.

Original processing notes: How many nucleated cells were present was estimated from reference gene primer amplification. Using immunoSEQ multiplex PCR, the repertoire was profiled, and TCRdb retains in-frame clones only, with some absent. The DNA was the basis for D and trimming; V, J and clone size are from that table. Among under 85,000 clones listed, 75% to 90% were seen once. The material sequenced was peripheral blood. The sequence was obtained from a man between 65 and 85 years old with active or convalescent COVID-19.

CDR3 nucleotides: TGTGCCAGTAGGGCTTTCTCTGGGGCCAACGTCCTGACTTTC. Translation gives CASRAFSGANVLTF. The chain uses TRBV19 and TRBJ2-6, with D hard to call. CDR3 length: 14 amino acids. The germline gives CDR1 LNHDA, CDR2 SQIVND (reference sequence). V shed 6 bases and J shed 0 bases, with 6 bases lying between them.